Following are 23 T cell receptor beta chains from one sample sequenced in a study of CD8 T cells in ankylosing spondylitis. In TCRdb, the 5' RACE reads were re-called with MiXCR into one record per CDR3 protein. The profile shows over 150,000 distinct CDR3 sequences, 10% to 15% of them singletons. Input material: blood, either unsorted or a sorted T cell fraction (not recorded which). The receptors here all came from a male donor with ankylosing spondylitis or in good health (not recorded which).

In this sample, this clonotype turned up a few times. The V call is TRBV5-1, the J call TRBJ1-1; possibly TRBD1 for D (5 bases). This CDR3 spans 18 amino acids. The V end was cut by 0 bases, the J end by 4 bases, with 22 bases between. The germline gives CDR1 SGHRS, CDR2 YFSETQ. The CDR3 nucleotides read TGCGCCAGCAGCTTGGTTGGTTTGAATGGGGGGGGAAGCACTGAAGCTTTCTTT. As protein: CASSLVGLNGGGSTEAFF.

This clonotype was counted only a few times. In DNA form, the CDR3 reads TGTGCCAGCAGTAAGGGGACTGAAACAGATACGCAGTATTTT. It translates to CASSKGTETDTQYF. The chain links TRBV6-1 to TRBJ2-3, with TRBD2 as a possible D gene (6 bases). V was shortened by 5 bases and J by 3 bases, with 12 bases between the two germline ends. Germline lookup yields CDR1 MNHNS and CDR2 SASEGT. This CDR3 is built from 14 residues.

This rearrangement joins TRBV5-1 to TRBJ1-1; 8 bases map to TRBD1. Trimming removed 6 bases from V and 6 bases from J; junction bases left unmatched: 16. CDR1 SGHRS and CDR2 YFSETQ come from the germline V gene. The CDR3 totals 16 residues. The CDR3 nucleotides are TGCGCCAGCACCAGGACAGGGTTGGGTTTGATCCCTGAAGCTTTCTTT. It is translated as CASTRTGLGLIPEAFF.

The chain links TRBV15 to TRBJ2-7, with 10 positions matching TRBD1. Per the germline V gene, CDR1 is LNHNV and CDR2 is YYDKDF (reference sequence). The CDR3 totals 15 residues. V dropped 1 base and J dropped 6; count of bases not matched to a gene: 6. DNA for the CDR3: TGTGCCACCAGCAGAGTAGGGACAGGGGTCGTCGAGCAGTACTTC. It specifies CATSRVGTGVVEQYF.

The sample holds many counts of this clonotype. This chain uses TRBV4-1 with TRBJ2-7; TRBD1 or TRBD2 may be the D gene (5 bases each). Germline V gene lookup returns CDR1 MGHRA and CDR2 YSYEKL. The V and J ends lost 0 bases and 3 bases respectively, with 24 bases between them. This CDR3 spans 19 amino acids. The CDR3 nucleotides read TGCGCCAGCAGCCAAGATGTCGGTTCGGGGACCGAGGGCCACTACGAGCAGTACTTC. It codes for CASSQDVGSGTEGHYEQYF.

This clonotype was observed a few times. The V call is TRBV2, the J call TRBJ2-7, with D possibly being TRBD2 (6 bases). In germline, CDR1 is SNHLY, CDR2 FYNNEI. The V gene lost 11 bases and the J gene lost 2 bases, with 13 bases spanning the gap. The CDR3 length is 12 residues. CDR3: CALGAGTYEQYF. Here the CDR3 DNA reads TGTGCCCTCGGGGCGGGAACCTACGAGCAGTACTTC.

This clonotype was picked up a small number of times. The rearrangement joins TRBV25-1 to TRBJ2-3, with TRBD2 matching 10 bases. The CDR3 runs 16 residues. The V gene end was trimmed by 4 bases and the J gene end by 2 bases; junction bases not matched to a gene: 6. Germline V gene sequence: CDR1 MGHDK, CDR2 SYGVNS. The CDR3 protein is CASSVSGLADTDTQYF. CDR3 nucleotide sequence: TGTGCCAGCAGTGTGTCCGGACTAGCGGACACAGATACGCAGTATTTT.

Many counts were recorded for this clonotype. The genes are TRBV5-1 and TRBJ2-7; TRBD1 matches 9 bases. The CDR3 consists of 14 residues. Germline V gene sequence: CDR1 SGHRS, CDR2 YFSETQ. Trimming took 0 bases from V and 5 from J; bases not matched to a gene: 3. The CDR3 bases are TGCGCCAGCAGCTTGGGACAGGGGGAGGACGAGCAGTACTTC. Protein product: CASSLGQGEDEQYF.

The chain employs TRBV7-9 and TRBJ2-1; D call uncertain. The CDR3 runs 15 residues. V was shortened by 3 bases and J by 0 bases, with 9 bases between the two germline ends. Germline V gives CDR1 SEHNR, CDR2 FQNEAQ (reference sequence). CDR3 loop: CASSFVSSSYNEQFF. As DNA, the CDR3 is TGTGCCAGCAGCTTCGTCTCTAGCTCCTACAATGAGCAGTTCTTC.

This clonotype was observed a handful of times. The chain recombines TRBV25-1 with TRBJ2-1; possible D gene TRBD1, 5 bases. The CDR3 has 14 residues. V shed 3 bases and J shed 8 bases, with 14 bases lying between them. CDR1 and CDR2 (germline): MGHDK, SYGVNS. CDR3 residues: CASSEGGWGHEQFF. The CDR3, as DNA: TGTGCCAGCAGTGAGGGCGGTTGGGGCCATGAGCAGTTCTTC.

The rearrangement joins TRBV12-3 or TRBV12-4 to TRBJ1-2; D gene uncertain. This CDR3 has 12 amino acids. The V end lost 2 bases, the J end lost 5 bases, and 6 bases lay between the germline ends. The CDR3 loop is CASSLSLYGYTF. CDR3 sequence (DNA): TGTGCCAGCAGTTTATCTCTTTATGGCTACACCTTC.

This clonotype was observed at least ten times. The chain employs TRBV4-2 and TRBJ1-2; 7 nucleotides align to TRBD1. Per the germline V gene, CDR1 is LGHNA and CDR2 is YNFKEQ. After removal of 4 bases from V and 4 bases from J, the junction contained 3 bases not matched to a gene. The CDR3 is made up of 13 amino acids. CDR3 DNA sequence: TGTGCCAGCAGCCCACCAGGGGGCTATGGCTACACCTTC. It yields the protein CASSPPGGYGYTF.

V is TRBV6-5 and J is TRBJ1-2; the D is unclear. V lost 4 bases and J lost 8, with 14 bases in between. From germline, CDR1 is MNHEY and CDR2 SVGAGI. This CDR3 has 13 residues. CDR3 in DNA: TGTGCCAGCAGTTCCGGGTGGGAGGGCGGCTACACCTTC. The encoded protein is CASSSGWEGGYTF.

In its sample, this clonotype was seen many times. The chain recombines TRBV27 with TRBJ2-2; D uncertain. The CDR3 runs 14 residues. Germline assignment: CDR1 MNHEY and CDR2 SMNVEV (reference sequence). Trimming left V 2 bases short and J 0 bases short, with 4 bases between. The CDR3 region is CASSLDSNTGELFF. The CDR3 DNA follows: TGTGCCAGCAGTTTAGACTCGAACACCGGGGAGCTGTTTTTT.

This clonotype was counted a few times. The V gene is TRBV7-8, the J gene TRBJ2-5; unclear D gene. V lost 5 bases, J lost 1 base, and 20 bases lay in between. CDR3 length equals 17 residues. The germline gives CDR1 SGHVS, CDR2 FQNEAQ. The CDR3, as DNA: TGTGCCAGCAGCCCGATAACGGCTCGATATATCCAAGAGACCCAGTACTTC. This gives the protein CASSPITARYIQETQYF.

This clonotype was counted a few times. This sequence joins TRBV30 and TRBJ1-1, with D unclear. This CDR3 has 13 amino acids. V was clipped by 2 bases and J by 1 base, with 8 bases between them. Looked up from germline, CDR1 is GTSNPN and CDR2 is SVGIG (reference sequence). CDR3: CAWSPTANTEAFF. The CDR3 DNA reads as TGTGCCTGGAGTCCGACGGCGAACACTGAAGCTTTCTTT.

This clonotype showed up many times. This chain uses TRBV12-3 or TRBV12-4 with TRBJ2-1; D is unclear. CDR3 length equals 14 residues. The V and J ends lost 3 bases and 6 bases respectively, with 12 bases between them. The CDR3 DNA sequence: TGTGCCAGCAGTTTTGGAGACCCCCGCAATGAGCAGTTCTTC. It yields the protein CASSFGDPRNEQFF.

The chain uses TRBV7-8 and TRBJ2-2; no clear D gene. The CDR3 loop spans 14 amino acids. Germline-derived CDR1 and CDR2 are SGHVS and FQNEAQ. V gave up 6 bases and J gave up 5 bases, with 13 bases separating them. The chain's CDR3 is CASSTTASTGELFF. Here the CDR3 DNA reads TGTGCCAGCAGTACGACGGCATCTACCGGGGAGCTGTTTTTT.

This clonotype was observed a handful of times. The chain links TRBV6-1 to TRBJ2-3; D is unclear. The V end was cut by 6 bases, the J end by 0 bases, with 10 bases between. Germline CDR1 reads MNHNS; CDR2 reads SASEGT. The CDR3 runs to 14 residues. DNA of the CDR3: TGTGCCAGCAGGAGCCTTGCTAGCACAGATACGCAGTATTTT. Translating gives CASRSLASTDTQYF.

This clonotype appeared a few times. The chain is built from TRBV9 and TRBJ2-3, with TRBD2 identical over 13 bases. The CDR3 length is 16 residues. The V segment lost 3 bases and the J segment 13 bases; nucleotides outside the gene matches: 14. Germline CDR1 reads SGDLS; CDR2 reads YYNGEE. In nucleotides, the CDR3 is TGTGCCAGCAGCGAGGGCGCCGGGACTAGCGGGGAGTCGAAGTATTTT. Translation gives CASSEGAGTSGESKYF.

This clonotype occurred a few times. The genes are TRBV7-6 and TRBJ1-2; TRBD1 agrees at 8 bases. The CDR3 covers 17 residues. J lost 4 bases, V lost 1 base, and 11 bases had no gene match. Germline CDR1 is SGHVS and CDR2 is FNYEAQ. CDR3 nucleotide sequence: TGTGCCAGCAGCTTAGGGACAGGGATTTCGGACCCCTATGGCTACACCTTC. Translation: CASSLGTGISDPYGYTF.

This clonotype was counted between two and nine times. In DNA, the CDR3 is TGTGCCAGCAGTGCAGTTAGCGGGAGGGCCCTCAAAGGTATGGACAATGAGCAGTTCTTC. Protein product: CASSAVSGRALKGMDNEQFF. This chain uses TRBV25-1 with TRBJ2-1, with TRBD2 identical over 11 bases. The junction had 19 bases not matched to a gene; V was cut back by 4 bases and J by 5 bases. Germline assignment: CDR1 MGHDK and CDR2 SYGVNS. There are 20 residues in the CDR3. Looking up the rest from reference TRBV25-1 and TRBJ2-1 gives the full variable domain: EADIYQTPRYLVIGTGKKITLECSQTMGHDKMYWYQQDPGMELHLIHYSYGVNSTEKGDLSSESTVSRIRTEHFPLTLESARPSHTSQYLCASSAVSGRALKGMDNEQFFGPGTRLTVL.

This clonotype was observed a handful of times. This chain connects TRBV4-1 to TRBJ1-1; no clear D gene. Germline lookup yields CDR1 MGHRA and CDR2 YSYEKL. V was cut by 1 base and J by 3 bases, with 9 bases left in between. This CDR3 is built from 14 residues. CDR3 amino acids: CASSQGGGHTEAFF. For the CDR3, the DNA is TGCGCCAGCAGCCAAGGGGGAGGGCACACTGAAGCTTTCTTT.